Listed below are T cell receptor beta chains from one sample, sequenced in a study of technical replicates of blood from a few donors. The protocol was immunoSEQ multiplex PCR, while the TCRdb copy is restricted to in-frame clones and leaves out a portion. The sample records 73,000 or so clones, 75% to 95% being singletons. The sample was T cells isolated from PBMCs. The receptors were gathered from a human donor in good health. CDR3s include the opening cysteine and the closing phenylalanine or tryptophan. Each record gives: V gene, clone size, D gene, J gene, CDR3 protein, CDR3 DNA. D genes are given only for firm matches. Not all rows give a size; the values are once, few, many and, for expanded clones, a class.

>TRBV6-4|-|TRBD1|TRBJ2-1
CASSDTRGNEQFF
TGTGCCAGCAGTGACACCAGGGGGAATGAGCAGTTCTTC
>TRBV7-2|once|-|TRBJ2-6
CASSRVDRTWAGANVLTF
TGTGCCAGCAGCCGCGTAGACAGGACGTGGGCTGGGGCCAACGTCCTGACTTTC
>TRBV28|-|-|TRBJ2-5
CASSLPPPGGETQYF
TGTGCCAGCAGTTTACCCCCACCAGGAGGAGAGACCCAGTACTTC
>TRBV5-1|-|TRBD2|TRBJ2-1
CASSVSSGSLRHEQFF
TGCGCCAGCAGCGTATCTAGCGGGAGTCTTAGGCATGAGCAGTTCTTC
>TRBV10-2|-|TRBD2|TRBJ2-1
CASSTRLAGTYNEQFF
TGCGCCAGCAGTACAAGACTAGCGGGGACATACAATGAGCAGTTCTTC
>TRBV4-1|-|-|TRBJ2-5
CASSQEVGSGAQYF
TGCGCCAGCAGCCAAGAGGTGGGGAGTGGGGCCCAGTACTTC
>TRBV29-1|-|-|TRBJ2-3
CSVDGPPHTDTQYF
TGCAGCGTGGATGGGCCACCGCACACAGATACGCAGTATTTT
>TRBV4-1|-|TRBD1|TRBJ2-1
CASSHTGGSNEQFF
TGCGCCAGCAGCCACACAGGGGGGAGCAATGAGCAGTTCTTC
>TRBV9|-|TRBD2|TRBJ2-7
CASSVAERGAYEQYF
TGTGCCAGCAGCGTAGCGGAGCGGGGGGCCTACGAGCAGTACTTC
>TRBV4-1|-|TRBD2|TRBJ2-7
CASSADEGSGLSSYEQYF
TGCGCCAGCAGCGCAGACGAAGGTAGCGGGCTGAGCTCCTACGAGCAGTACTTC
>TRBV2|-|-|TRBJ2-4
CASSEFLLAKNIQYF
TGTGCCAGCAGTGAATTTCTACTAGCCAAAAACATTCAGTACTTC
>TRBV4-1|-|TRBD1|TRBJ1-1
CASSPHIQGQNTEAFF
TGCGCCAGCAGCCCCCATATACAGGGGCAAAACACTGAAGCTTTCTTT
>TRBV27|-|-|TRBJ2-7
CASSLRGGEQYF
TGTGCCAGCAGTTTAAGAGGGGGTGAGCAGTACTTC
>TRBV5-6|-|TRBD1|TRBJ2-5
CASSWTGRETQYF
TGTGCCAGCAGCTGGACAGGTCGAGAGACCCAGTACTTC
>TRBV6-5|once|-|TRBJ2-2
CASSYMRNTGELFF
TGTGCCAGCAGTTACATGAGGAACACCGGGGAGCTGTTTTTT
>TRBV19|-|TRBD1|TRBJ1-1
CASGLTGATEAFF
TGTGCCAGCGGACTTACAGGGGCCACTGAAGCTTTCTTT
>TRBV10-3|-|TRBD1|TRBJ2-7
CAISNPGQGPYEQYF
TGTGCCATCAGCAACCCGGGACAGGGCCCCTACGAGCAGTACTTC
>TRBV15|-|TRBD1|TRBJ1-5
CATSRASGGNQPQHF
TGTGCCACCAGCAGAGCTTCAGGGGGTAATCAGCCCCAGCATTTT
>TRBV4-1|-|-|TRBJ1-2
CASSQDPGRGDYGYTF
TGCGCCAGCAGCCAAGATCCCGGGAGAGGAGACTATGGCTACACCTTC
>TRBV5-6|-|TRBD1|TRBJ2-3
CASSPGTGADTQYF
TGTGCCAGCAGCCCCGGGACAGGGGCAGATACGCAGTATTTT
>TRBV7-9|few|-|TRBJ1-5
CASSPPGLPDQPQHF
TGTGCCAGCAGCCCCCCGGGACTCCCCGATCAGCCCCAGCATTTT
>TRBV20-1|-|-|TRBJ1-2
CSARAGYGYTF
TGCAGTGCGAGGGCCGGGTATGGCTACACCTTC
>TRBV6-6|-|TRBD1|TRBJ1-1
CASSDRGGSTEAFF
TGTGCCAGCAGTGACAGGGGTGGGAGCACTGAAGCTTTCTTT
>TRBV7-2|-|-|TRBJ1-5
CASSLDVLSNQPQHF
TGTGCCAGCAGCTTAGATGTTCTTAGCAATCAGCCCCAGCATTTT
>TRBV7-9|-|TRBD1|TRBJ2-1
CASSFRQGAYNEQFF
TGTGCCAGCAGCTTTCGACAGGGGGCCTACAATGAGCAGTTCTTC
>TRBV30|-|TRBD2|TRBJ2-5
CAWSPLAGEETQYF
TGTGCCTGGAGCCCATTAGCGGGGGAAGAGACCCAGTACTTC
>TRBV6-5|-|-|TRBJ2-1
CASSSQTGHEQFF
TGTGCCAGCAGTTCCCAAACAGGGCATGAGCAGTTCTTC
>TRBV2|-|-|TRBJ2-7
CASNTRTDYEQYF
TGTGCCAGCAACACAAGGACAGACTACGAGCAGTACTTC
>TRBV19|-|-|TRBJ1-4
CASKVRPGDSGELFF
TGTGCCAGTAAGGTCCGGCCAGGCGACAGCGGGGAACTGTTTTTT
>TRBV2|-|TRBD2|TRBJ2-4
CASSRLAGGKNIQYF
TGTGCCAGCAGCCGACTAGCGGGAGGGAAAAACATTCAGTACTTC
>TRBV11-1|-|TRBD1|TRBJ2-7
CASSPFRTGAYEQYF
TGTGCCAGCAGCCCATTTCGGACAGGAGCCTACGAGCAGTACTTC
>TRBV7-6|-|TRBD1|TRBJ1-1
CASSLNRGNTEAFF
TGTGCCAGCAGCTTAAACAGGGGGAACACTGAAGCTTTCTTT
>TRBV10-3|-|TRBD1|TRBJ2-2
CAIRGDRANTGELFF
TGTGCCATCAGGGGGGACAGAGCGAACACCGGGGAGCTGTTTTTT
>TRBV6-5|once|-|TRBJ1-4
CASSYAGVREKLFF
TGTGCCAGCAGTTACGCAGGGGTACGCGAAAAACTGTTTTTT
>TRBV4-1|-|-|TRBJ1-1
CASSQPLSGTEAFF
TGCGCCAGCAGCCAACCTTTAAGCGGAACTGAAGCTTTCTTT
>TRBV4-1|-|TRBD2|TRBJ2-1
CASSQGETSLTGGQFF
TGCGCCAGCAGCCAAGGGGAGACTAGCTTGACTGGGGGGCAGTTCTTC
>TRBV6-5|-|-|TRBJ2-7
CASSYGRGLFTYEQYF
TGTGCCAGCAGTTACGGCCGGGGATTATTTACCTACGAGCAGTACTTC
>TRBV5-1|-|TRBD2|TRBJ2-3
CASSPLAGGSTDTQYF
TGCGCCAGCAGCCCGCTAGCGGGGGGTAGCACAGATACGCAGTATTTT
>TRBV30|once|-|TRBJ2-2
CARYSGTNTGELFF
TGTGCCCGGTATTCAGGGACGAACACCGGGGAGCTGTTTTTT
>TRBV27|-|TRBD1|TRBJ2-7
CASSLSNRGYEQYF
TGTGCCAGCAGTTTATCGAACAGGGGGTACGAGCAGTACTTC
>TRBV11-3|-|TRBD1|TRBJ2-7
CASSPGQGREQYF
TGTGCCAGCAGCCCAGGACAGGGCCGCGAGCAGTACTTC
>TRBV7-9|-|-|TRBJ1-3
CASLGVSGNTIYF
TGTGCCAGCCTCGGGGTCTCCGGAAACACCATATATTTT
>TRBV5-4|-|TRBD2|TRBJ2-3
CASSLRIQRGDTQYF
TGTGCCAGCAGCCTTAGAATACAGCGGGGAGATACGCAGTATTTT
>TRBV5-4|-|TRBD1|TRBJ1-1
CASSSTGSNTEAFF
TGTGCCAGCAGCTCGACAGGGTCGAACACTGAAGCTTTCTTT
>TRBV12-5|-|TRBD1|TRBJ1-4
CASGLDRGGKEKLFF
TGTGCTAGTGGCCTAGACAGGGGGGGAAAGGAAAAACTGTTTTTT
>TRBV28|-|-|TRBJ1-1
CASSSDLDTEAFF
TGTGCCAGCAGTTCAGATCTAGACACTGAAGCTTTCTTT
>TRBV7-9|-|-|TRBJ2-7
CASSVAAGSRGEQYF
TGTGCCAGCAGCGTCGCAGCCGGGTCCCGCGGCGAGCAGTACTTC
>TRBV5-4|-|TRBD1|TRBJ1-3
CASSRDRGSGNTIYF
TGTGCCAGCAGCCGCGACAGGGGCTCTGGAAACACCATATATTTT
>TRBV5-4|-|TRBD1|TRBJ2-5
CASSLDPGGETQYF
TGTGCCAGCAGCTTGGACCCAGGGGGAGAGACCCAGTACTTC
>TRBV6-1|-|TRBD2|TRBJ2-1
CATPAGGDEQFF
TGTGCCACCCCAGCCGGGGGGGATGAGCAGTTCTTC
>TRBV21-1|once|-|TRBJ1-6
CASSKRRGWGSPLHF
TGTGCCAGCAGCAAAAGGAGGGGCTGGGGTTCACCCCTCCACTTT
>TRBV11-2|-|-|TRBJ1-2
CASRPLREGYGYTF
TGTGCCAGCAGACCACTCAGGGAAGGCTATGGCTACACCTTC
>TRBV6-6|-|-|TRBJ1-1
CASSSTERLTEAFF
TGTGCCAGCAGTTCAACGGAGCGGCTTACTGAAGCTTTCTTT
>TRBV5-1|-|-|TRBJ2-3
CASSLDSPPLDTQYF
TGCGCCAGCAGCTTGGACAGCCCTCCGTTAGATACGCAGTATTTT
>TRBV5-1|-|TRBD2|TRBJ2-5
CASSLRAGGPQETQYF
TGCGCCAGCAGCTTGAGGGCGGGGGGGCCCCAAGAGACCCAGTACTTC
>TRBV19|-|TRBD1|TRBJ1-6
CASSIGTGDSPLHF
TGTGCCAGTAGTATTGGGACAGGGGATTCACCCCTCCACTTT
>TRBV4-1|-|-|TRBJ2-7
CASSQGLSGNPYEQYF
TGCGCCAGCAGCCAAGGTTTGTCGGGGAACCCCTACGAGCAGTACTTC
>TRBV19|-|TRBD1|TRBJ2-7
CASREGTGTGRDEQYF
TGTGCCAGTAGAGAAGGTACCGGGACAGGGAGAGACGAGCAGTACTTC
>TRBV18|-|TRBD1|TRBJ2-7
CASSPGQGRGEQYF
TGTGCCAGCTCACCGGGACAGGGCCGGGGCGAGCAGTACTTC